The entry that follows covers one T cell receptor beta chain sequence. The sample originates from a study of blood T cell repertoires in COVID-19. In the study overall: The United States, Italy and Spain supplied acute and convalescent COVID-19 samples. PBMCs, B-cell-depleted T cells, or T cells provided the cDNA or gDNA that made up the material.

The V gene's germline CDR1 is MNHEY and CDR2 SVGAGI. CDR3 length: 16 residues. The V gene end was trimmed by 2 bases and the J gene end by 1 base; junction bases not matched to a gene: 6. In the original analysis: From reference gene primer amplification, estimates of nucleated cell counts were derived. Sequenced by immunoSEQ multiplex PCR; TCRdb stores in-frame clones only, minus some. V, J and clone size are those of that table, while D and trimming were read from the DNA. The sample carries about 370,000 clones, around 90% recorded once. Recruited during active infection, patients (from Seattle) were subsequently followed longitudinally.

The sample was peripheral blood. The clonotype was recovered from a woman in her thirties with COVID-19, enrolled during active disease. The chain joins TRBV6-5 to TRBJ1-2, with 8 bases aligning to TRBD1. The CDR3 DNA follows: TGTGCCAGCAGTTACCCGACAGGGGACAATAACTATGGCTACACCTTC. Amino acid sequence: CASSYPTGDNNYGYTF.